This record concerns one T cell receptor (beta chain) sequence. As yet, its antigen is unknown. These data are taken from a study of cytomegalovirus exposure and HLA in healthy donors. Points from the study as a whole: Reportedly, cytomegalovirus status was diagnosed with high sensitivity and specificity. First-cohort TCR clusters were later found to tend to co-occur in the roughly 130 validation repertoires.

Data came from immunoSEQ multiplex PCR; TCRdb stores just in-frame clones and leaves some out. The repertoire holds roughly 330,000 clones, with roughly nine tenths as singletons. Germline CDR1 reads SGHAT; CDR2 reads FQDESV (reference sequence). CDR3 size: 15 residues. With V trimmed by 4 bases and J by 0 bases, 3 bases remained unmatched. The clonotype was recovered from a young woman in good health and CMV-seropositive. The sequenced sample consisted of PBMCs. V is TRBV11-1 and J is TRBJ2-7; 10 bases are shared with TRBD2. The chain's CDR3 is CASSSTSGASYEQYF. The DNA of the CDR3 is TGTGCCAGCAGCTCCACTAGCGGGGCCTCCTACGAGCAGTACTTC.